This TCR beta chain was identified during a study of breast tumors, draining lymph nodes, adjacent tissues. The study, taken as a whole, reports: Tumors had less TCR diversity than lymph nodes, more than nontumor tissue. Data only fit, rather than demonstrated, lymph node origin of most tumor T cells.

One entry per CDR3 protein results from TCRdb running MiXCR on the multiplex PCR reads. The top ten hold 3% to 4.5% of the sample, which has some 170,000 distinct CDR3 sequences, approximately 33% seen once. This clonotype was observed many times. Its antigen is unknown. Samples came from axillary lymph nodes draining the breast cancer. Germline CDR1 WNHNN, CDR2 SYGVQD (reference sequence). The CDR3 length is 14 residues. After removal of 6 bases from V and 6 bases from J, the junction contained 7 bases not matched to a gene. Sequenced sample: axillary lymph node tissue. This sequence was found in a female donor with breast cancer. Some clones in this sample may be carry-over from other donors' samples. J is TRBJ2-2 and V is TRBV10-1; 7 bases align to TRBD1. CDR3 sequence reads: CASSQTGKAGELFF. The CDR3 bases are TGCGCCAGCAGCCAGACAGGGAAAGCCGGGGAGCTGTTTTTT.